These 15 T cell receptor beta chains came from one sample sequenced in a study of OX40 agonist ivuxolimab in advanced cancers. The assay was immunoSEQ multiplex PCR, and TCRdb's table has in-frame clones only and misses some. The sample shows more than 65,000 clones, approximately 87% of them seen only once. The sample was CD4+ or CD8+ T cells sorted from blood, taken in a trial of the OX40 agonist ivuxolimab. Source of these receptors: an adult with an advanced solid tumor such as melanoma, head and neck, liver or kidney cancer.

The chain uses TRBV5-4 and TRBJ2-3; either TRBD1 or TRBD2 may supply D (5 bases each). Per the germline V gene, CDR1 is SGHNT and CDR2 is YYREEE (reference sequence). V was shortened by 5 bases and J by 2 bases, with 15 bases between the two germline ends. The CDR3 spans 15 residues. CDR3 nucleotides: TGTGCCAGCAGTCCCCCCGGGGCCAACACAGATACGCAGTATTTT. Its protein is CASSPPGANTDTQYF.

The CDR3 reads CASSFRGDYGYTF. The CDR3 bases are TGTGCCAGCAGCTTCCGGGGCGACTATGGCTACACCTTC. The chain couples TRBV5-5 to TRBJ1-2, with D perhaps matching TRBD1 (5 bases). V dropped 2 bases and J dropped 3 bases, with 8 bases sitting between them. In germline, CDR1 is SGHKS, CDR2 YYEKEE (reference sequence). This CDR3 has 13 residues.

The chain has TRBV15 and TRBJ1-1; D is ambiguous. Germline V CDR1 and CDR2: LNHNV, YYDKDF (reference sequence). This CDR3 region has 13 residues. Trimming shortened V by 1 base and J by 7 bases, and 10 bases separated the two germline ends. The CDR3 nucleotides read TGTGCCACCAGCAGAGTCCGAGGGAATGAAGCTTTCTTT. Residues: CATSRVRGNEAFF.

V and J are TRBV2 and TRBJ1-2, with TRBD1 identical over 9 bases. This CDR3 is built from 16 residues. CDR1 and CDR2 (germline): SNHLY, FYNNEI. The trim removed 4 bases at V and 3 bases at J, leaving 9 bases unmatched. For the CDR3, the DNA is TGTGCCAGCAGTGCAACAGGGGGCCTTTGGGACTATGGCTACACCTTC. Translating gives CASSATGGLWDYGYTF.

The V gene is TRBV5-1, the J gene TRBJ2-2, with 10 bases that match TRBD2. The CDR3 runs 14 residues. The junction had 2 bases not matched to a gene; V was cut back by 5 bases and J by 4 bases. The germline gives CDR1 SGHRS, CDR2 YFSETQ. The CDR3 spells CASSTSGATGELFF. The CDR3 nucleotides read TGCGCCAGCAGTACTAGCGGGGCCACCGGGGAGCTGTTTTTT.

The chain is built from TRBV28 and TRBJ2-1; possible D gene TRBD1, 6 bases. The CDR3 totals 17 residues. Germline V gives CDR1 MDHEN, CDR2 SYDVKM. V lost 2 bases, J lost 0 bases, and 14 bases lay in between. CDR3 nucleotides: TGTGCCAGCAGTTTACTTCAGGGGCCGAGCTCCTACAATGAGCAGTTCTTC. Translating gives CASSLLQGPSSYNEQFF. Using reference TRBV28 and TRBJ2-1 for the parts outside the CDR3, the full variable domain is DVKVTQSSRYLVKRTGEKVFLECVQDMDHENMFWYRQDPGLGLRLIYFSYDVKMKEKGDIPEGYSVSREKKERFSLILESASTNQTSMYLCASSLLQGPSSYNEQFFGPGTRLTVL.

The rearrangement links TRBV27 to TRBJ2-1; 8 bases agree with TRBD1. Trimming removed 7 bases from V and 4 bases from J; junction bases left unmatched: 12. The CDR3 runs 16 residues. Germline V gene lookup returns CDR1 MNHEY and CDR2 SMNVEV (reference sequence). The CDR3 sequence: CASTRLWTGLYNEQFF. CDR3 sequence (DNA): TGTGCCAGCACCCGCCTTTGGACAGGGTTATACAATGAGCAGTTCTTC.

On this clone itself: One end of the junction does not line up with germline, which may come from a read error. The rearrangement uses TRBV5-4 and TRBJ2-3; D possibly corresponds to TRBD1 (5 bases). Germline V CDR1 and CDR2: SGHNT, YYREEE (reference sequence). This CDR3 has 12 residues. The CDR3 reads CASSPEQDRQYF. The CDR3 DNA sequence: TGTGCCAGCAGCCCAGAACAGGATAGGCAGTATTTT.

The chain combines TRBV11-2 with TRBJ1-2, with D perhaps TRBD1 (6 bases). The germline gives CDR1 SGHAT, CDR2 FQNNGV. V lost 5 bases and J 4 bases, leaving 14 bases between the germline ends. The CDR3 consists of 14 residues. Written as DNA, the CDR3 is TGTGCCAGCAGCCCCGTACAGGGTCCCTATGGCTACACCTTC. This encodes CASSPVQGPYGYTF.

To note about this clone: Likely a read error: the CDR3 ends without its conserved phenylalanine or tryptophan. In nucleotides, the CDR3 is TGTGCCAGCAGCTTAATAGGATGGGGCTACACCTCC. It is translated as CASSLIGWGYTS. V gene TRBV7-2 combines with J gene TRBJ1-2, with unresolved D. From germline, CDR1 is SGHTA and CDR2 FQGNSA. V dropped 2 bases and J dropped 8 bases, with 9 bases sitting between them. This CDR3 spans 12 amino acids.

This chain joins TRBV5-6 and TRBJ1-1, with D unclear. This CDR3 contains 15 residues. The germline V and J ends were trimmed by 2 bases and 1 base, with 12 bases remaining between them. Germline assignment: CDR1 SGHDT and CDR2 YYEEEE. CDR3 nucleotide sequence: TGTGCCAGCAGCTTAAGGCAAACCCAGAACACTGAAGCTTTCTTT. It encodes CASSLRQTQNTEAFF.

This clone appeared a few times. The V gene is TRBV27, the J gene TRBJ1-1; 9 bases line up with TRBD1. Per germline, CDR1 MNHEY and CDR2 SMNVEV (reference sequence). The CDR3 length is 13 residues. The V and J ends lost 8 bases and 4 bases, in that order; junction bases with no gene match: 5. CDR3 sequence: CASGQGISTEAFF. As DNA, the CDR3 is TGTGCCAGCGGACAGGGGATTTCCACTGAAGCTTTCTTT.

The chain joins TRBV14 to TRBJ2-3; D possibly corresponds to TRBD2 (6 bases). V was clipped by 3 bases and J by 6 bases, with 22 bases between them. CDR3 length equals 17 residues. CDR1 is SGHDN and CDR2 is FVKESK in the germline V gene. CDR3 nucleotide sequence: TGTGCCAGCAGCCATTTAATAATAGGGACTTTCGTCGATACGCAGTATTTT. Encoded protein: CASSHLIIGTFVDTQYF.

The count of this clone is one. This chain uses TRBV30 with TRBJ1-3; D is unclear. Germline V gene lookup returns CDR1 GTSNPN and CDR2 SVGIG (reference sequence). Between the trimmed V and J ends, which lost 3 bases and 0 bases, there was a span of 6 bases. This CDR3 is 13 amino acids long. The CDR3 bases are TGTGCCTGGAGCCCCCACTCTGGAAACACCATATATTTT. Its translation: CAWSPHSGNTIYF.

CDR3 nucleotides: TGCGCCAGCAGCTTAGACCCCTCCGGGACCACTTACAATGAGCAGTTCTTC. Translation: CASSLDPSGTTYNEQFF. The J gene is TRBJ2-1, the V gene TRBV5-1; possibly TRBD1 or TRBD2 for D (5 bases each). V was pared by 2 bases and J by 4 bases, with 19 bases between. CDR1 is SGHRS, CDR2 YFSETQ, per germline. This CDR3 is built from 17 residues.